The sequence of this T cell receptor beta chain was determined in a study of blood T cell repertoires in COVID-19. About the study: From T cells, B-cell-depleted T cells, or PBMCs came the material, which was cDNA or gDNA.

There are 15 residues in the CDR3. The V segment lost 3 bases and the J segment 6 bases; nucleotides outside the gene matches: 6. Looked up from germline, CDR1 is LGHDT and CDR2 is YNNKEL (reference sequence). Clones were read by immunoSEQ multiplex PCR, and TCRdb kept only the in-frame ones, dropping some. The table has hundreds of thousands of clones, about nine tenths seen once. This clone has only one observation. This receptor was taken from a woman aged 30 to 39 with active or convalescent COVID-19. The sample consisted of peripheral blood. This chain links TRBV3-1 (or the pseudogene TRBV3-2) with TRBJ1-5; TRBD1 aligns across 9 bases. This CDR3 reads CASSHGTGSGQPQHF. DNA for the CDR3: TGTGCCAGCAGCCACGGGACAGGGTCGGGTCAGCCCCAGCATTTT.